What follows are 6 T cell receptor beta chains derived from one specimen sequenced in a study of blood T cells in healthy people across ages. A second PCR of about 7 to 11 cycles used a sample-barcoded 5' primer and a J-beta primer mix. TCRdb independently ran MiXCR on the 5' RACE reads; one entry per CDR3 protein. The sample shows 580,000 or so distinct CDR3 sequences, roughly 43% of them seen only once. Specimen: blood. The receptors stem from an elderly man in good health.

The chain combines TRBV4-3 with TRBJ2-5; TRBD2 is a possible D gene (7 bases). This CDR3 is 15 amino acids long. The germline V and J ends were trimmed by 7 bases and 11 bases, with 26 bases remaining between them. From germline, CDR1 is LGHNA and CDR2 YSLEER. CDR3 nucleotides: TGCGCCAGCACCAAGAACCTAGCGGACAGCGGGCAGCAGTACTTC. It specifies CASTKNLADSGQQYF.

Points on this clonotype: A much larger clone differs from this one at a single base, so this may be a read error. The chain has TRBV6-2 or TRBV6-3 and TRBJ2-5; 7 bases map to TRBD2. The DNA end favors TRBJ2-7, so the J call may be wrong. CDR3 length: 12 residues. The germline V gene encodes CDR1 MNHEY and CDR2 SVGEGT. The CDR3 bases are TGTGCCAGCAGTCACGGGGGGAGCGAGCAGTACTTC. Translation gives CASSHGGSEQYF.

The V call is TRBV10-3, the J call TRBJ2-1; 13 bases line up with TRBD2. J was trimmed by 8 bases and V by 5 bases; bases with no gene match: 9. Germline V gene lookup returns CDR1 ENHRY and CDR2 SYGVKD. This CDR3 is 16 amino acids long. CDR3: CAISRTSGGTEHEQFF. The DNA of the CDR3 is TGTGCCATCAGTCGGACTAGCGGGGGCACCGAGCATGAGCAGTTCTTC.

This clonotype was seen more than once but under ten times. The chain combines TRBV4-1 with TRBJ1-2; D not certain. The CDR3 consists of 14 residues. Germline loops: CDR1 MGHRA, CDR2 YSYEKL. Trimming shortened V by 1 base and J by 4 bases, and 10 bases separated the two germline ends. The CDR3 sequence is CASSQVREFYGYTF. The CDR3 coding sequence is TGCGCCAGCAGCCAAGTCCGGGAATTCTATGGCTACACCTTC.

This chain's CDR3 is CSAPSGSADTQYF. CDR3 coding DNA: TGCAGTGCTCCGAGCGGGAGCGCAGATACGCAGTATTTT. J is TRBJ2-3 and V is TRBV20-1; the match to TRBD2 covers 8 bases. The J segment lost 4 bases and the V segment lost 5 bases, leaving 5 bases of the junction unmatched. Germline V lookup: CDR1 DFQATT, CDR2 SNEGSKA (reference sequence). This CDR3 contains 13 residues.

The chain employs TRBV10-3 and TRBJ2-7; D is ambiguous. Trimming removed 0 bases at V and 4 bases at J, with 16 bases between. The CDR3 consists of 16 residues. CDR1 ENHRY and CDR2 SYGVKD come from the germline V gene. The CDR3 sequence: CAISESSVERLYEQYF. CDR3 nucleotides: TGTGCCATCAGTGAGTCGTCGGTAGAGAGGCTTTACGAGCAGTACTTC.